Listed below are T cell receptor beta chains from one sample, sequenced in a study of spatial heterogeneity in lung cancer. TCRdb reanalysed the 5' RACE reads using MiXCR and keeps one entry per CDR3 protein. The sample has about 92,000 distinct CDR3 sequences, approximately 12% seen once. Sequences were derived from PBMCs, sampled at surgery. The receptor source for this set is a male donor with early-stage non-small cell lung cancer. The CDR3 runs from the conserved cysteine through the conserved F or W. A D gene is named only where the DNA matches it firmly. A row's size may be missing; if present it is once, few, many or a size class.

v_call: TRBV5-5; clone_size: .; d_call: .; j_call: TRBJ2-5; cdr3_nt: TGTGCCAGCAGCTTGCGCAGATCGGGGACCCAGTACTTC; cdr3_aa: CASSLRRSGTQYF
v_call: TRBV3-1; clone_size: many; d_call: .; j_call: TRBJ2-4; cdr3_nt: TGTGCCAGCAGCCAAGCGTCTAGCGAGGGCATTCAGTACTTC; cdr3_aa: CASSQASSEGIQYF
v_call: TRBV29-1; clone_size: .; d_call: TRBD2; j_call: TRBJ2-5; cdr3_nt: TGCAGCGTTGGCCCGGCGGGGGGGGAGACCCAGTACTTC; cdr3_aa: CSVGPAGGETQYF
v_call: TRBV27; clone_size: .; d_call: .; j_call: TRBJ2-4; cdr3_nt: TGTGCCAGCAGCCGTGCTTCGGAGGGAGCCAAAAACATTCAGTACTTC; cdr3_aa: CASSRASEGAKNIQYF
v_call: TRBV18; clone_size: many; d_call: .; j_call: TRBJ1-5; cdr3_nt: TGTGCCAGCTCGGAGGGGGGGCGTGACAATCAGCCCCAGCATTTT; cdr3_aa: CASSEGGRDNQPQHF
v_call: TRBV2; clone_size: .; d_call: .; j_call: TRBJ1-6; cdr3_nt: TGTGCCAGCAAGGGACACGAGGCTCATTCACCCCTCCACTTT; cdr3_aa: CASKGHEAHSPLHF
v_call: TRBV5-1; clone_size: .; d_call: TRBD1; j_call: TRBJ2-7; cdr3_nt: TGCGCCAGCAGCTTGGAAGGGACAGTCCTATACGAGCAGTACTTC; cdr3_aa: CASSLEGTVLYEQYF
v_call: TRBV3-1; clone_size: few; d_call: TRBD1; j_call: TRBJ1-5; cdr3_nt: TGTGCCAGCAGCCAAGCGGGACAGGACCAGCATTTT; cdr3_aa: CASSQAGQDQHF
v_call: TRBV12-3/TRBV12-4; clone_size: .; d_call: TRBD2; j_call: TRBJ2-1; cdr3_nt: TGTGCCAGCAGTCCCGGGACTAGCTCGGGCAATGAGCAGTTCTTC; cdr3_aa: CASSPGTSSGNEQFF
v_call: TRBV27; clone_size: few; d_call: .; j_call: TRBJ2-7; cdr3_nt: TGTGCCAGCAGTTTAAAAGTCTCCTACGAGCAGTACTTC; cdr3_aa: CASSLKVSYEQYF
v_call: TRBV4-3; clone_size: few; d_call: TRBD1; j_call: TRBJ2-7; cdr3_nt: TGCGCCAGCAGCCAAGATGGGGTCTTCGGGACAGGGTTCTACGAGCAGTACTTC; cdr3_aa: CASSQDGVFGTGFYEQYF
v_call: TRBV13; clone_size: few; d_call: TRBD2; j_call: TRBJ2-3; cdr3_nt: TGTGCCAGCAGCTTACCCGGACTAGAAGCAGATACGCAGTATTTT; cdr3_aa: CASSLPGLEADTQYF
v_call: TRBV27; clone_size: .; d_call: TRBD2; j_call: TRBJ2-7; cdr3_nt: TGTGCGAGCAGGTCTAGCGGGGAAAACGAGCAGTACTTC; cdr3_aa: CASRSSGENEQYF
v_call: TRBV24-1; clone_size: many; d_call: .; j_call: TRBJ2-2; cdr3_nt: TGTGCCACCAGTGAGCTCGGCGGCACCGGGGAGCTGTTTTTT; cdr3_aa: CATSELGGTGELFF
v_call: TRBV20-1; clone_size: few; d_call: TRBD2; j_call: TRBJ2-2; cdr3_nt: TGCAGTGCTCCGGGGGAGGGAGAGAGGACCGGGGAGCTGTTTTTT; cdr3_aa: CSAPGEGERTGELFF
v_call: TRBV6-1; clone_size: .; d_call: .; j_call: TRBJ1-2; cdr3_nt: TGTGCCAGCAGCCCTATTCGGACGGGCTACTATGGCTACACCTTC; cdr3_aa: CASSPIRTGYYGYTF
v_call: TRBV7-3; clone_size: few; d_call: TRBD1; j_call: TRBJ2-1; cdr3_nt: TGTGCCAGCAGAAGACAGGGTACCAATGAGCAGTTCTTC; cdr3_aa: CASRRQGTNEQFF
v_call: TRBV7-2; clone_size: few; d_call: .; j_call: TRBJ1-2; cdr3_nt: TGTGCCAGCAGCCAACCCACCGGCAGGGATGGCTACACCTTC; cdr3_aa: CASSQPTGRDGYTF
v_call: TRBV9; clone_size: .; d_call: TRBD1; j_call: TRBJ2-1; cdr3_nt: TGTGCCAGCAGCGTAGGTCTGACAGGGGCCAAAAACACCCACAATGAGCAGTTCTTC; cdr3_aa: CASSVGLTGAKNTHNEQFF
v_call: TRBV6-5; clone_size: few; d_call: .; j_call: TRBJ2-1; cdr3_nt: TGTGCCAGCAGTTACTCAGGAGGGAGTGAGCAGTTCTTC; cdr3_aa: CASSYSGGSEQFF
v_call: TRBV12-3/TRBV12-4; clone_size: many; d_call: .; j_call: TRBJ2-1; cdr3_nt: TGTGCCAGCAGTTTGGCTAGCTCCTACAATGAGCAGTTTTTC; cdr3_aa: CASSLASSYNEQFF
v_call: TRBV9; clone_size: many; d_call: TRBD2; j_call: TRBJ2-3; cdr3_nt: TGTGCCAGCAGCGTGGGCCCCGGGACTACCACAGATACGCAGTATTTT; cdr3_aa: CASSVGPGTTTDTQYF
v_call: TRBV9; clone_size: few; d_call: TRBD1; j_call: TRBJ2-7; cdr3_nt: TGTGCCAGCAGCGCTATACACCGGGACAGGGCCTACGAGCAGTACTTC; cdr3_aa: CASSAIHRDRAYEQYF
v_call: TRBV6-2/TRBV6-3; clone_size: few; d_call: TRBD1; j_call: TRBJ1-1; cdr3_nt: TGTGCCAGCAGCACTGGACAGGGGGGCAAGACTGAAGCTTTCTTT; cdr3_aa: CASSTGQGGKTEAFF
v_call: TRBV5-1; clone_size: .; d_call: .; j_call: TRBJ2-7; cdr3_nt: TGCGCCAGCAGCTTGGATCGGGGCGCGGGAGAGCAGTACTTC; cdr3_aa: CASSLDRGAGEQYF
v_call: TRBV13; clone_size: .; d_call: TRBD2; j_call: TRBJ2-3; cdr3_nt: TGTGCCAGCAGCCTAGCTAGCGGGGGGGTAGATACGCAGTATTTT; cdr3_aa: CASSLASGGVDTQYF
v_call: TRBV12-3/TRBV12-4; clone_size: .; d_call: .; j_call: TRBJ2-1; cdr3_nt: TGTGCCAGCAGTTATGGTCTTGCAGGAGGGGCCTCTGAGCAGTTCTTC; cdr3_aa: CASSYGLAGGASEQFF
v_call: TRBV7-2; clone_size: few; d_call: .; j_call: TRBJ1-4; cdr3_nt: TGTGCCAGCAGCTTCACAGGAGGGACTAATGAAAAACTGTTTTTT; cdr3_aa: CASSFTGGTNEKLFF
v_call: TRBV4-1; clone_size: .; d_call: TRBD2; j_call: TRBJ2-5; cdr3_nt: TGCGCCAGCAGCCAATTAGCGGGGCTCGGGACCCAGTACTTC; cdr3_aa: CASSQLAGLGTQYF